These 22 T cell receptor beta chains were all obtained from the same sample, sequenced in a study of radiotherapy plus CTLA-4 blockade in lung cancer. The table came from immunoSEQ multiplex PCR; TCRdb's copy has only in-frame clones and leaves some out. The sample lists more than 80,000 clones, approximately 87% occurring once. The specimen was peripheral blood, collected from a patient treated with radiotherapy plus ipilimumab. All receptors derive from a human donor with non-small cell lung cancer that progressed on radiotherapy plus ipilimumab. Some clones in this sample may be carry-over from other donors' samples.

V is TRBV4-2 and J is TRBJ1-3, with D possibly matching TRBD1 (6 bases). CDR1 is LGHNA, CDR2 YNFKEQ, per germline. The V end lost 1 base, the J end lost 0 bases, and 22 bases lay between the germline ends. CDR3 length: 20 residues. This CDR3 reads CASSQGPIHTGTTSGNTIYF. In DNA form, the CDR3 reads TGTGCCAGCAGCCAAGGCCCGATTCATACGGGGACAACCTCTGGAAACACCATATATTTT.

V usage is TRBV5-4 and J usage is TRBJ2-7, with TRBD2 as a possible D gene (7 bases). Germline V lookup: CDR1 SGHNT, CDR2 YYREEE (reference sequence). V gave up 5 bases and J gave up 2 bases, with 17 bases separating them. CDR3 size: 15 residues. CDR3 in amino acids: CASRERGGSPYEQYF. CDR3 nucleotide sequence: TGTGCCAGCAGGGAGAGGGGGGGATCCCCCTACGAGCAGTACTTC.

This clone has a single count. The V call is TRBV5-4, the J call TRBJ2-1; 7 nucleotides line up with TRBD1. The CDR3 is 16 residues long. Germline V gene lookup returns CDR1 SGHNT and CDR2 YYREEE (reference sequence). After removal of 7 bases from V and 0 bases from J, the junction contained 10 bases not matched to a gene. The CDR3 coding sequence is TGTGCCAGCTCCCCCGCCGGGACAGCCTCCTACAATGAGCAGTTCTTC. As protein: CASSPAGTASYNEQFF.

V is TRBV5-1 and J is TRBJ2-5, with 12 nucleotides matching TRBD1. Per germline, CDR1 SGHRS and CDR2 YFSETQ. This CDR3 has 16 residues. Trimming removed 1 base from V and 4 bases from J; junction bases left unmatched: 5. Here the CDR3 reads CASSLTRDRGLETQYF. In DNA form, the CDR3 reads TGCGCCAGCAGCTTGACCCGGGACAGGGGGCTAGAGACCCAGTACTTC.

This chain uses TRBV5-4 with TRBJ2-7; possibly TRBD2 for D (6 bases). The germline V gene encodes CDR1 SGHNT and CDR2 YYREEE (reference sequence). There are 11 residues in the CDR3. Trimming shortened V by 0 bases and J by 9 bases, and 7 bases separated the two germline ends. CDR3 coding DNA: TGTGCCAGCAGCTTGGACGGGGGGCAGTACTTC. This codes for CASSLDGGQYF.

V usage is TRBV5-4 and J usage is TRBJ2-3, with D unclear. This CDR3 spans 15 amino acids. V was clipped by 2 bases and J by 0 bases, with 10 bases between them. CDR1 is SGHNT, CDR2 YYREEE, per germline (reference sequence). This CDR3 reads CASSFKGWSTDTQYF. In DNA form, the CDR3 reads TGTGCCAGCAGCTTTAAGGGTTGGAGCACAGATACGCAGTATTTT.

The gene calls are TRBV7-2 and TRBJ2-7; TRBD2 might be the D (6 bases). Germline V CDR1 and CDR2: SGHTA, FQGNSA. V dropped 5 bases and J dropped 4 bases, with 18 bases sitting between them. The CDR3 contains 15 residues. This chain's CDR3 is CASSQRAGNGYEQYF. In nucleotides, the CDR3 is TGTGCCAGCAGCCAGCGCGCGGGGAATGGTTACGAGCAGTACTTC.

This clone was observed a single time. The rearrangement uses TRBV25-1 and TRBJ1-2; D possibly corresponds to TRBD1 (6 bases). CDR1 MGHDK and CDR2 SYGVNS come from the germline V gene. This CDR3 is 16 amino acids long. V lost 5 bases to trimming and J lost 4 bases, with 20 bases between them. CDR3 in amino acids: CASSPWQGKSGYGYTF. Written as DNA, the CDR3 is TGTGCCAGCAGTCCGTGGCAGGGGAAGAGCGGCTATGGCTACACCTTC.

The V call is TRBV4-3, the J call TRBJ1-2; no definite D call. Trimming removed 7 bases from V and 1 base from J, with 19 bases in between. Germline CDR1 and CDR2: LGHNA and YSLEER. The CDR3 runs to 16 residues. In DNA form, the CDR3 reads TGCGCCAGCACCCCCACGGGCTTTGGGGTTAACTATGGCTACACCTTC. It specifies CASTPTGFGVNYGYTF.

The chain links TRBV2 to TRBJ2-3; 11 nucleotides agree with TRBD2. The CDR3 is 12 amino acids. In germline, CDR1 is SNHLY, CDR2 FYNNEI. The V and J ends lost 6 bases and 10 bases, in that order; junction bases with no gene match: 3. CDR3 sequence reads: CASSSSGGPQYF. DNA of the CDR3: TGTGCCAGCAGCTCTAGCGGGGGGCCGCAGTATTTT.

The chain carries TRBV4-3 and TRBJ2-1; 11 nucleotides agree with TRBD1. The CDR3 contains 16 residues. The J segment lost 6 bases and the V segment lost 3 bases, leaving 7 bases of the junction unmatched. CDR1 is LGHNA, CDR2 YSLEER, per germline. As DNA, the CDR3 is TGCGCCAGCAGCCAGGTCCCGGGACAGGGGGTCAATGAGCAGTTCTTC. Translating it yields CASSQVPGQGVNEQFF.

The rearrangement uses TRBV6-1 and TRBJ1-2; D is unresolved. Germline values: CDR1 MNHNS, CDR2 SASEGT. This CDR3 comprises 12 residues. The V gene lost 6 bases and the J gene lost 3 bases, with 8 bases spanning the gap. CDR3 nucleotides: TGTGCCAGCAGGAGTTGGGACTATGGCTACACCTTC. Residues: CASRSWDYGYTF.

This clone showed up just once. The rearrangement uses TRBV27 and TRBJ2-3; 10 bases agree with TRBD2. This CDR3 has 19 amino acids. The V and J ends lost 6 bases and 0 bases, in that order; junction bases with no gene match: 15. The V gene's germline CDR1 is MNHEY and CDR2 SMNVEV (reference sequence). The CDR3 sequence: CASSRSSGGLFISTDTQYF. In DNA, the CDR3 is TGTGCCAGCAGCCGGTCTAGCGGGGGCCTATTTATTAGCACAGATACGCAGTATTTT.

This clone appeared a few times. The chain joins TRBV6-1 to TRBJ1-1; a weak D match, TRBD1 (6 bases). Per germline, CDR1 MNHNS and CDR2 SASEGT. V was trimmed by 6 bases and J by 1 base, leaving 12 bases between them. The CDR3 runs 14 residues. The CDR3 region is CASRTGATNTEAFF. The CDR3 DNA follows: TGTGCCAGCAGAACGGGGGCAACGAACACTGAAGCTTTCTTT.

V and J are TRBV7-2 and TRBJ1-1; 8 positions match TRBD1. J was trimmed by 13 bases and V by 4 bases; bases with no gene match: 23. Germline CDR1 SGHTA, CDR2 FQGNSA. The CDR3 length is 17 residues. CDR3 residues: CASSSQTFDRGGWESFF. CDR3 sequence (DNA): TGTGCCAGCAGCTCCCAAACCTTTGACAGGGGTGGATGGGAGAGTTTCTTT. The variable domain in full, with the rest retrieved from reference TRBV7-2 and TRBJ1-1, is GAGVSQSPSNKVTEKGKDVELRCDPISGHTALYWYRQSLGQGLEFLIYFQGNSAPDKSGLPSDRFSAERTGGSVSTLTIQRTQQEDSAVYLCASSSQTFDRGGWESFFGQGTRLTVV.

The chain combines TRBV2 with TRBJ1-2; TRBD1 is a possible D gene (6 bases). The CDR3 sequence is 11 residues long. V dropped 11 bases and J dropped 6 bases, with 13 bases sitting between them. Germline CDR1 and CDR2: SNHLY and FYNNEI. CDR3 amino acids: CAVHRAHGYTF. CDR3 DNA: TGTGCCGTTCACAGGGCGCATGGCTACACCTTC.

This clone was observed a few times. The chain couples TRBV18 to TRBJ1-3; no firm D call. The CDR3 loop spans 17 amino acids. From germline, CDR1 is KGHSH and CDR2 LQKENI. V was pared by 1 base and J by 0 bases, with 13 bases between. Here the CDR3 reads CASSPRWEGFSGNTIYF. The DNA for the CDR3 is TGTGCCAGCTCACCACGGTGGGAGGGCTTCTCTGGAAACACCATATATTTT. Full variable domain (missing parts from reference TRBV18 and TRBJ1-3): NAGVMQNPRHLVRRRGQEARLRCSPMKGHSHVYWYRQLPEEGLKFMVYLQKENIIDESGMPKERFSAEFPKEGPSILRIQQVVRGDSAAYFCASSPRWEGFSGNTIYFGEGSWLTVV.

The rearrangement uses TRBV7-6 and TRBJ1-2, with 10 bases fitting TRBD1. After removal of 4 bases from V and 8 bases from J, the junction contained 7 bases not matched to a gene. The CDR3 totals 14 residues. CDR1 SGHVS and CDR2 FNYEAQ come from the germline V gene. CDR3 sequence reads: CASSSLTGGRGYTF. The CDR3 nucleotides read TGTGCCAGCAGCTCCTTGACAGGGGGCCGGGGCTACACCTTC.

The chain recombines TRBV6-1 with TRBJ1-2; D might be TRBD1 (5 bases). Germline-derived CDR1 and CDR2 are MNHNS and SASEGT. Between the trimmed V and J ends, which lost 1 base and 12 bases, there was a span of 15 bases. This CDR3 is 13 amino acids long. The CDR3 sequence is CASSEVGGRGHTF. The CDR3 coding sequence is TGTGCCAGCAGTGAAGTCGGCGGTCGGGGCCACACCTTC.

The chain recombines TRBV6-5 with TRBJ2-7; D remains unclear. Germline assignment: CDR1 MNHEY and CDR2 SVGAGI. The CDR3 runs to 15 residues. V was pared by 0 bases and J by 1 base, with 10 bases between. CDR3 sequence reads: CASSYSFMDSYEQYF. The DNA for the CDR3 is TGTGCCAGCAGTTACTCGTTTATGGATTCCTACGAGCAGTACTTC.

The rearrangement uses TRBV6-5 and TRBJ2-2; D is uncertain. The CDR3 is 13 amino acids. Germline V CDR1 and CDR2: MNHEY, SVGAGI. V was trimmed by 6 bases and J by 5 bases, leaving 10 bases between them. The CDR3 DNA is TGTGCCAGCAGCGCCACACCTACCGGGGAGCTGTTTTTT. Its translation: CASSATPTGELFF.

The chain couples TRBV2 to TRBJ1-5, with D possibly matching TRBD1 (5 bases). From germline, CDR1 is SNHLY and CDR2 FYNNEI. V was trimmed by 8 bases and J by 4 bases, leaving 18 bases between them. CDR3 length equals 15 residues. CDR3 sequence: CASSRGTRGNQPQHF. In DNA form, the CDR3 reads TGTGCCAGCTCGAGGGGCACTAGAGGTAATCAGCCCCAGCATTTT.